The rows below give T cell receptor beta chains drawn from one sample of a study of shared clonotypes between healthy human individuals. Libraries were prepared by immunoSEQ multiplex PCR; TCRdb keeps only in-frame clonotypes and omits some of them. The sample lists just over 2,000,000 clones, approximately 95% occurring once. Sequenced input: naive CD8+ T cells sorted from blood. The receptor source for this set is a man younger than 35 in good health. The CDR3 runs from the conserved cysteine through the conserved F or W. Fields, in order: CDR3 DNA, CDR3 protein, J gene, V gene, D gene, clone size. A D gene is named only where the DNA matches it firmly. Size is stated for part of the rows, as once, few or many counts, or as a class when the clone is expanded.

TGTGCCAGCAGTGACCAGGGCGGGGAGCTGTTTTTT | CASSDQGGELFF | TRBJ2-2 | TRBV6-4 | . | .
TGTGCCAGCAGTCCAAGCGGGGCCACAGATACGCAGTATTTT | CASSPSGATDTQYF | TRBJ2-3 | TRBV27 | TRBD2 | .
TGCGCCAGCAGCCAAGATCCCCCGCCGACAGGGGTGTTTCATGGCTACACCTTC | CASSQDPPPTGVFHGYTF | TRBJ1-2 | TRBV4-1 | TRBD1 | .
TGTGCCTGGAGTCCTGTGGGTTTGGTGTGGGGCTACACCTTC | CAWSPVGLVWGYTF | TRBJ1-2 | TRBV30 | . | .
TGCGCCAGCAGCCCAGAGCGAGGGGGCACTGAAGCTTTCTTT | CASSPERGGTEAFF | TRBJ1-1 | TRBV4-1 | . | .
TGTGCCAGCAGACCCCTAATTAGCTACAATGAGCAGTTCTTC | CASRPLISYNEQFF | TRBJ2-1 | TRBV13 | . | .
TGTGCCAGCAGCTTATCGACAGGGCAAGAGACCCAGTACTTC | CASSLSTGQETQYF | TRBJ2-5 | TRBV7-9 | TRBD1 | few
TGTGCCAGCAGCACCGGCGGGGGCAATCAGCCCCAGCATTTT | CASSTGGGNQPQHF | TRBJ1-5 | TRBV9 | . | .
TGTGCCAGCAGAATGTACAATGAGCAGTTCTTC | CASRMYNEQFF | TRBJ2-1 | TRBV6-5 | . | .
TGTGCCAGCAGCGATACCCGACAGGTACTAATCTCTGGGGCCAACGTCCTGACTTTC | CASSDTRQVLISGANVLTF | TRBJ2-6 | TRBV7-9 | . | .
TGTGCCAGCAGTGTAGGAGATTATAGCAATCAGCCCCAGCATTTT | CASSVGDYSNQPQHF | TRBJ1-5 | TRBV2 | . | .
TGTGCCAGCAGTTCGGGCCCGGGCGGGGAGACCCAGTACTTC | CASSSGPGGETQYF | TRBJ2-5 | TRBV6-5 | . | once
TGCGCCAGCAGCCGATTAGCGGGAAGGGAGCAGTTCTTC | CASSRLAGREQFF | TRBJ2-1 | TRBV4-3 | TRBD2 | once
TGTGCCAGCAGCTGGGGGGCCTCAGAGAACACTGAAGCTTTCTTT | CASSWGASENTEAFF | TRBJ1-1 | TRBV27 | . | once
TGTGCCAGCAGCTTCGAAACAGATACGCAGTATTTT | CASSFETDTQYF | TRBJ2-3 | TRBV7-9 | . | .
TGTGCCAGCAGTGAAGTGGGGACAGGGGAGGACGAGCAGTACTTC | CASSEVGTGEDEQYF | TRBJ2-7 | TRBV2 | TRBD1 | .
TGTGCCAGCAGCGTGGGGGGGGCCCACGAGCAGTACTTC | CASSVGGAHEQYF | TRBJ2-7 | TRBV9 | . | .
TGCAGCGTTGAAGGGGGGACAGCACTTAACTATGGCTACACCTTC | CSVEGGTALNYGYTF | TRBJ1-2 | TRBV29-1 | TRBD1 | .
TGTGCCAGCAGTGGACTACTTTTTTACAATGAGCAGTTCTTC | CASSGLLFYNEQFF | TRBJ2-1 | TRBV2 | . | .
TGCGCCAGCAGCTTCGGGGGGACTGAAGCTTTCTTT | CASSFGGTEAFF | TRBJ1-1 | TRBV5-1 | . | .
TGCGCCAGCAGCCATCACGGAGCTTCCTACGAGCAGTACTTC | CASSHHGASYEQYF | TRBJ2-7 | TRBV4-1 | . | .
TGTGCCAGCAGTTTATGGGGGGTTACCACAGATACGCAGTATTTT | CASSLWGVTTDTQYF | TRBJ2-3 | TRBV28 | . | once
TGTGCCAGCAGCCTCTACCTGAGCTCTGGAAACACCATATATTTT | CASSLYLSSGNTIYF | TRBJ1-3 | TRBV11-2 | . | .
TGCAGCGTTAGACTAGCGGGTGCAAATGAGCAGTTCTTC | CSVRLAGANEQFF | TRBJ2-1 | TRBV29-1 | TRBD2 | .
TGCGCCAGCAGTCTGGCCTGGGGGATGGGGGAGACCCAGTACTTC | CASSLAWGMGETQYF | TRBJ2-5 | TRBV5-1 | . | few
TGCGCCAGCAGCTGGGACATCATAGCCAAAAACATTCAGTACTTC | CASSWDIIAKNIQYF | TRBJ2-4 | TRBV5-1 | . | .
TGTGCCAGCACCCCTCAAATAGGGGCCGGGGCTAATGAAAAACTGTTTTTT | CASTPQIGAGANEKLFF | TRBJ1-4 | TRBV28 | . | .
TGTGCCAGCAGCCCGGAGCCTTTCACAGATACGCAGTATTTT | CASSPEPFTDTQYF | TRBJ2-3 | TRBV11-2 | . | .